One and the same sample provided the 11 T cell receptor beta chains below, sequenced in a study of T cell repertoires in cytomegalovirus infection. Using its own MiXCR run on the reads, TCRdb lists one record per CDR3 protein. This table has approximately 550,000 distinct CDR3 sequences, 15% to 20% appearing once. Sequencing was performed on CD8+ T cells from PBMCs. Source of these receptors: a human donor in good health (CMV status not recorded). Some clones in this sample may be carry-over from other donors' samples.

This clonotype was seen more than once but under ten times. The rearrangement links TRBV6-2 or TRBV6-3 to TRBJ2-7; 7 bases are a match to TRBD2. The germline V gene has CDR1 MNHEY and CDR2 SVGEGT. After removal of 4 bases from V and 5 bases from J, the junction contained 11 bases not matched to a gene. This CDR3 contains 15 residues. CDR3 sequence (DNA): TGTGCCAGCAGTTTTTACTTCCGGCGGGAGAACGAGCAGTACTTC. This gives the protein CASSFYFRRENEQYF.

This clonotype was found a few times. The V and J genes are TRBV10-3 and TRBJ2-1; D may be TRBD1 or TRBD2 (5 bases each). This CDR3 has 13 amino acids. V was trimmed by 6 bases and J by 3 bases, leaving 9 bases between them. CDR1 and CDR2 from the germline V gene are ENHRY and SYGVKD. CDR3: CAIRGDGYNEQFF. CDR3 DNA sequence: TGTGCCATCAGGGGGGATGGCTACAATGAGCAGTTCTTC.

The gene calls are TRBV5-1 and TRBJ2-3; 8 positions match TRBD2. Germline-derived CDR1 and CDR2 are SGHRS and YFSETQ. This CDR3 contains 14 residues. V lost 4 bases and J lost 6; bases outside the gene matches: 7. The chain's CDR3 is CASSPEASGDTQYF. CDR3 bases: TGCGCCAGCAGCCCCGAGGCTAGCGGGGATACGCAGTATTTT.

This clonotype has only a few counts. The CDR3 DNA follows: TGTGCCAGCAGCCAAGATAGCGGGAGAAGTTCCTACGAGCAGTACTTC. This translates into CASSQDSGRSSYEQYF. The chain employs TRBV4-2 and TRBJ2-7; 9 bases line up with TRBD2. CDR1 is LGHNA and CDR2 is YNFKEQ in the germline V gene. The CDR3 spans 16 residues. Trimming removed 0 bases from V and 1 base from J; junction bases left unmatched: 4.

This clonotype was seen only a few times. This chain connects TRBV5-4 to TRBJ1-1; D uncertain. Germline V gene lookup returns CDR1 SGHNT and CDR2 YYREEE (reference sequence). The CDR3 length is 12 residues. The ends were cut back, 4 bases at V and 3 bases at J, with 7 bases in the middle. The CDR3 DNA reads as TGTGCCAGCAGCACGGGATACACTGAAGCTTTCTTT. It yields the protein CASSTGYTEAFF.

The CDR3 bases are TGTGCCAGCAGTTTATCGTCTCCCCCCCTGAGCACTGAAGCTTTCTTT. This translates into CASSLSSPPLSTEAFF. This chain uses TRBV27 with TRBJ1-1; no reliable D call. CDR3 length: 16 amino acids. The V end was cut by 0 bases, the J end by 4 bases, with 15 bases between. Per the germline V gene, CDR1 is MNHEY and CDR2 is SMNVEV (reference sequence).

The CDR3 loop is CASSDPSALAGELFF. The CDR3 region has the DNA TGTGCCAGCTCAGACCCTTCTGCGTTGGCCGGGGAGCTGTTTTTT. This rearrangement joins TRBV18 to TRBJ2-2; the D is unclear. Germline V gene data show CDR1 as KGHSH and CDR2 as LQKENI. V was trimmed by 5 bases and J by 6 bases, leaving 16 bases between them. CDR3 length: 15 amino acids.

Concerning this clonotype itself: This is likely a read error, given that the CDR3 carries no conserved phenylalanine or tryptophan at its end. The rearrangement joins TRBV27 to TRBJ2-1; 8 bases are a match to TRBD1. In germline, CDR1 is MNHEY, CDR2 SMNVEV (reference sequence). The CDR3 is made up of 16 amino acids. J was trimmed by 7 bases and V by 7 bases; bases with no gene match: 15. The CDR3 nucleotides are TGTGCCAGCATCGCAGGGGGCAGGGGGCGCATGAATGAGCAGTTCTTA. This encodes CASIAGGRGRMNEQFL.

Comment on this clonotype: This could be a read error, since a much larger clone is one nucleotide away. V usage is TRBV6-1 and J usage is TRBJ2-2; no clear D. Germline V CDR1 and CDR2: MNHNS, SASEGT. V lost 10 bases and J lost 9, with 18 bases in between. The CDR3 is 13 residues long. This CDR3 reads CATSSNLARELFF. The CDR3 DNA reads as TGTGCCACCAGCTCGAACCTCGCCCGGGAGCTGTTTTTT.

The J gene is TRBJ2-1, the V gene TRBV5-1; TRBD2 matches 12 bases. The CDR3 spans 14 residues. Unmatched junction bases numbered 6, after V lost 5 bases and J lost 9 bases. CDR1 and CDR2 from the germline V gene are SGHRS and YFSETQ. The CDR3 DNA reads as TGCGCCAGCAGTCCCGGACTAGCGGGGCCTGAGCAGTTCTTC. Its protein product is CASSPGLAGPEQFF.

This clonotype appeared many times. The rearrangement uses TRBV19 and TRBJ2-7; 8 bases agree with TRBD1. There are 17 residues in the CDR3. V lost 2 bases and J lost 1; bases outside the gene matches: 10. The germline gives CDR1 LNHDA, CDR2 SQIVND (reference sequence). The CDR3 loop is CASSIPPGGTGSYEQYF. The CDR3 region has the DNA TGTGCCAGTAGTATACCCCCCGGTGGGACAGGATCCTACGAGCAGTACTTC. Full variable domain (missing parts from reference TRBV19 and TRBJ2-7): DGGITQSPKYLFRKEGQNVTLSCEQNLNHDAMYWYRQDPGQGLRLIYYSQIVNDFQKGDIAEGYSVSREKKESFPLTVTSAQKNPTAFYLCASSIPPGGTGSYEQYFGPGTRLTVT.